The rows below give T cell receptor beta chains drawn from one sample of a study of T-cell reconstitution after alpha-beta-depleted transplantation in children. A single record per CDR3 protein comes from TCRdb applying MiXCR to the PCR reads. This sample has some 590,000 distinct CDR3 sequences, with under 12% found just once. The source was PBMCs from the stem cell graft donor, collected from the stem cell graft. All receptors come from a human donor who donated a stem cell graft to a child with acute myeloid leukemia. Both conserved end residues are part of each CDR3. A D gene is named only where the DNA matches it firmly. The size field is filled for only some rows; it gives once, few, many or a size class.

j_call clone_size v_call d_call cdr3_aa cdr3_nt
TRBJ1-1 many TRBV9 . CASSFGSLAEAFF TGTGCCAGCAGCTTCGGGTCGTTGGCTGAAGCTTTCTTT
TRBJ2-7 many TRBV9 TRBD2 CASSVLSGLGSEQYF TGTGCCAGCAGCGTACTCTCCGGACTAGGCTCCGAGCAGTACTTC
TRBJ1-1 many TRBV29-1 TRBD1 CSGRQGVVTEAFF TGCAGCGGACGACAGGGTGTAGTCACTGAAGCTTTCTTT
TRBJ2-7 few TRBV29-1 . CSVELAVQGAPGEQYF TGCAGCGTTGAGCTGGCTGTCCAGGGAGCCCCGGGGGAGCAGTACTTC
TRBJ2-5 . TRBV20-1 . CSARLERAQETQYF TGCAGTGCTAGACTAGAGCGGGCCCAAGAGACCCAGTACTTC
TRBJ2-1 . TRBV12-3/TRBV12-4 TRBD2 CASSPSSGSGSRGEQFF TGTGCCAGCAGTCCAAGTAGTGGTAGCGGGAGCCGGGGTGAGCAGTTCTTC
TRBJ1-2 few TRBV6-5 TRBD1 CASSYEGQGAGYTF TGTGCCAGCAGTTACGAGGGACAGGGGGCCGGCTACACCTTC
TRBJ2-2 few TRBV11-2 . CASSLGGKGDYPVPPGSCFF .
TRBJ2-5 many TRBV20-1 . CSARDWKETQYF TGCAGTGCTAGAGATTGGAAAGAGACCCAGTACTTC
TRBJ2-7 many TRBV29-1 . CSVEGLPGEQYF TGCAGCGTGGAGGGACTTCCAGGCGAGCAGTACTTC
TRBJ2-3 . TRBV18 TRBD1 CASSPNRGSTDTQYF TGTGCCAGCTCACCAAACAGGGGTAGCACAGATACGCAGTATTTT
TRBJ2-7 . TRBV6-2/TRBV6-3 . CASRRRTTAYEQYF TGTGCCAGCAGACGCAGGACTACCGCCTACGAGCAGTACTTC
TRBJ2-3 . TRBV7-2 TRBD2 CASSLTGGPFSDTQYF TGTGCCAGCAGCTTAACGGGAGGGCCGTTCTCAGATACGCAGTATTTT
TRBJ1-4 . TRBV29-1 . CSVARESNEKLFF TGCAGCGTTGCCAGGGAGTCTAATGAAAAACTGTTTTTT
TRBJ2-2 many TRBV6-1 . CASRLSPDTGELFF TGTGCCAGCAGGTTAAGCCCCGACACCGGGGAGCTGTTTTTT
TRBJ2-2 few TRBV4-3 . CASSQDWLGNTGELFF TGCGCCAGCAGCCAAGATTGGCTGGGGAACACCGGGGAGCTGTTTTTT
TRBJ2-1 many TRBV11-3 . CASSFGLASYNEQFF TGTGCCAGCAGCTTCGGGCTAGCTTCCTACAATGAGCAGTTCTTC
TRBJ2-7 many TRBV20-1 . CSARERKGPYEQYF TGCAGTGCTAGAGAGCGTAAGGGACCATACGAGCAGTACTTC
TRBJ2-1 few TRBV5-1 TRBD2 CASSYSGSQGNEQFF TGCGCCAGCAGTTATAGCGGGAGCCAGGGGAATGAGCAGTTCTTC
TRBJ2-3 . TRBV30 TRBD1 CAWSPGTGALDTQYF TGTGCCTGGAGTCCCGGGACAGGGGCCCTAGATACGCAGTATTTT
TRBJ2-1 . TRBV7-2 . CASSLAPGGGFGEQFF TGTGCCAGCAGCTTAGCGCCTGGCGGGGGCTTCGGTGAGCAGTTCTTC
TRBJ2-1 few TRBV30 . CAWSVGQVNEQFF TGTGCCTGGAGTGTTGGTCAGGTCAATGAGCAGTTCTTC
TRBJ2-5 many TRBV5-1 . CASSLAGDQETQYF TGCGCCAGCAGCTTGGCTGGGGACCAAGAGACCCAGTACTTC
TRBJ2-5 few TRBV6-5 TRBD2 CASSNGGAGGETQYF TGTGCCAGCAGTAACGGGGGAGCGGGAGGAGAGACCCAGTACTTC
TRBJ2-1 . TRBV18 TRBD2 CASSPLRESEQFF TGTGCCAGCTCACCTTTGCGGGAGAGTGAGCAGTTCTTC
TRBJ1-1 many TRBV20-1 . CSGSENTEAFF TGCAGTGGTTCAGAGAACACTGAAGCTTTCTTT
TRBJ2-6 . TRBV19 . CASLLSTGANVLTF TGTGCCAGCCTCCTTAGTACGGGGGCCAACGTCCTGACTTTC
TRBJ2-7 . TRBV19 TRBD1 CASSTHIVGQNYYEQYF TGTGCCAGTAGTACTCATATCGTGGGACAGAACTACTACGAGCAGTACTTC
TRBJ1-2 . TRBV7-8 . CASSTRDPKFHYGYTF TGTGCCAGCAGCACCCGGGACCCAAAGTTTCATTATGGCTACACCTTC
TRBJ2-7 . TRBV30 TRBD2 CAWSRFVGGLQNEQYF TGTGCCTGGAGTCGGTTTGTGGGAGGGCTGCAGAACGAGCAGTACTTC
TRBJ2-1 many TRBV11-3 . CASSLASEKNEQFF TGTGCCAGCAGCTTAGCGTCGGAGAAGAATGAGCAGTTCTTC
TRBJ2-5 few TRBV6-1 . CASTGNIGIQETQYF TGTGCCAGCACCGGGAACATTGGGATCCAAGAGACCCAGTACTTC
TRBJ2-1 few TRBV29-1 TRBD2 CSVSAGSGRGNEQFF TGCAGCGTCTCCGCGGGAAGCGGGAGGGGCAATGAGCAGTTCTTC
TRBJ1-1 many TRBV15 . CATSREVGGDTEAFF TGTGCCACCAGCAGAGAAGTAGGGGGGGACACTGAAGCTTTCTTT
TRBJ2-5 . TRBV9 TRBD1 CASSVGVGGQETQYF TGTGCCAGCAGCGTCGGGGTTGGGGGACAGGAGACCCAGTACTTC
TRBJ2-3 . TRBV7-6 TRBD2 CASSLGSGGGTDTQYF TGTGCCAGCAGCTTAGGGTCTGGGGGGGGCACAGATACGCAGTATTTT
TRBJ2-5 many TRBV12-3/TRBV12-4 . CASSWNQGETQYF TGTGCCAGCAGTTGGAACCAGGGAGAGACCCAGTACTTC
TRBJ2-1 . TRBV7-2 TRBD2 CASRLNLAGGPYEQFF TGTGCCAGCAGACTAAATCTAGCGGGAGGGCCCTATGAGCAGTTCTTC
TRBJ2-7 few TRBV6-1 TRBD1 CASTQPTGSYEQYF TGTGCCAGCACCCAACCGACAGGGAGCTACGAGCAGTACTTC
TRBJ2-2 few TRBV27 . CASSVVDRRWGELFF TGTGCCAGCAGCGTAGTAGACAGGAGGTGGGGGGAGCTGTTTTTT
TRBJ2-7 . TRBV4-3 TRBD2 CASSQRTSGIYEQYF TGCGCCAGCAGCCAGAGGACTAGCGGGATCTACGAGCAGTACTTC
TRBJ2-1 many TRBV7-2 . CASSLVGDYNEQFF TGTGCCAGCAGCTTAGTTGGTGACTACAATGAGCAGTTCTTC
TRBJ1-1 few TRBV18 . CASSPLGTHNTEAFF TGTGCCAGCTCACCACTCGGGACTCACAACACTGAAGCTTTCTTT
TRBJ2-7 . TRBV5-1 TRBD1 CASSFYSGTDYEQYF TGCGCCAGCAGCTTTTACTCCGGGACAGACTACGAGCAGTACTTC
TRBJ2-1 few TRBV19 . CATATRGWEQFF TGTGCCACCGCCACCAGGGGTTGGGAGCAGTTCTTC
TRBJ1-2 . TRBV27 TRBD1 CASSLNRQGARGYTF TGTGCCAGCAGTTTAAATAGACAGGGGGCAAGAGGCTACACCTTC
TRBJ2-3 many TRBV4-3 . CASSQVGGGSTDTQYF TGCGCCAGCAGCCAAGTCGGAGGGGGAAGCACAGATACGCAGTATTTT
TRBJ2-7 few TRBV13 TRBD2 CASSPERLAGGGEQYF TGTGCCAGCAGCCCCGAAAGACTAGCGGGAGGGGGCGAGCAGTACTTC
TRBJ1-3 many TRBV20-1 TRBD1 CSVREGAMSSGNTIYF TGCAGTGTCAGAGAGGGGGCAATGAGCTCTGGAAACACCATATATTTT
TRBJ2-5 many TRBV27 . CASSLSGGDGETQYF TGTGCCAGCAGTTTATCTGGTGGGGACGGGGAGACCCAGTACTTC
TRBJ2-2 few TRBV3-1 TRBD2 CASSQDLGLAGGTGELFF TGTGCCAGCAGCCAAGATTTGGGGCTAGCGGGAGGCACCGGGGAGCTGTTTTTT
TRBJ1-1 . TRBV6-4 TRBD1 CASSSGTGGFGAEAFF TGTGCCAGCAGTTCCGGGACAGGGGGTTTCGGGGCTGAAGCTTTCTTT
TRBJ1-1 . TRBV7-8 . CASTTGSMNTEAFF TGTGCCAGCACCACGGGGAGCATGAACACTGAAGCTTTCTTT
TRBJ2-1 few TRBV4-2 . CASSRPSEGRSYNEQFF TGTGCCAGCAGCCGGCCTTCCGAAGGCCGCTCCTACAATGAGCAGTTCTTC
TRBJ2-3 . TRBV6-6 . CASSGASTDTQYF TGTGCCAGCAGTGGCGCTAGCACAGATACGCAGTATTTT
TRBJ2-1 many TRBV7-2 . CASSLAPLGSYNEQFF TGTGCCAGCAGCTTAGCTCCACTTGGGAGTTACAATGAGCAGTTCTTC
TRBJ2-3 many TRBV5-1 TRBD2 CASSTGLAGADTQYF TGCGCCAGCAGCACGGGACTAGCGGGAGCAGATACGCAGTATTTT